The 19 T cell receptor beta chains in this list originate from one sample, sequenced in a study of graft-versus-host responses after intestinal transplantation. Antigen specificity for these receptors is unknown. Clones were read by immunoSEQ multiplex PCR, and TCRdb kept only the in-frame ones, dropping some. The table lists over 80,000 clones, about 90% of them singletons. Sequences were derived from unstimulated CD8+ T cells sorted from spleen or lymph node cells, sampled before transplant. Receptor source: a human donor who was the organ donor for an intestinal transplant.

V is TRBV4-3 and J is TRBJ2-5; perhaps TRBD2 as D (7 bases). Per germline, CDR1 LGHNA and CDR2 YSLEER. The CDR3 spans 15 residues. V lost 0 bases, J lost 11 bases, and 19 bases lay in between. CDR3 nucleotides: TGCGCCAGCAGCCAAGATCTTGGGGGGGCGGGGGAGCAGTACTTC. This codes for CASSQDLGGAGEQYF.

The chain has TRBV4-1 and TRBJ2-3; no reliable D call. In germline, CDR1 is MGHRA, CDR2 YSYEKL. This CDR3 has 14 amino acids. The V and J ends lost 4 bases and 0 bases respectively, with 8 bases between them. CDR3 residues: CASSLLLSTDTQYF. For the CDR3, the DNA is TGCGCCAGCAGCCTGCTACTTAGCACAGATACGCAGTATTTT.

This chain uses TRBV19 with TRBJ1-6, with 7 bases identical to TRBD1. With V trimmed by 7 bases and J by 6 bases, 6 bases remained unmatched. The CDR3 has 14 residues. The germline gives CDR1 LNHDA, CDR2 SQIVND (reference sequence). The chain's CDR3 is CASNPGQSNSPLHF. The CDR3 DNA reads TGTGCCAGTAATCCGGGACAGTCTAATTCACCCCTCCACTTT.

V is TRBV28 and J is TRBJ1-2; a possible D gene is TRBD1 (5 bases). Germline values: CDR1 MDHEN, CDR2 SYDVKM. V was pared by 3 bases and J by 0 bases, with 8 bases between. This CDR3 is 14 amino acids long. DNA of the CDR3: TGTGCCAGCAGTTTGACAGCGTCTAACTATGGCTACACCTTC. Its protein product is CASSLTASNYGYTF.

The chain carries TRBV5-4 and TRBJ1-5, with 7 bases lining up with TRBD1. CDR1 is SGHNT, CDR2 YYREEE, per germline (reference sequence). The V gene end was trimmed by 2 bases and the J gene end by 5 bases; junction bases not matched to a gene: 7. This CDR3 region has 15 residues. The CDR3 DNA reads as TGTGCCAGCAGCTTAAACCCGACAGGGCATCAGCCCCAGCATTTT. It encodes CASSLNPTGHQPQHF.

The chain recombines TRBV2 with TRBJ2-1; 9 nucleotides align to TRBD2. This CDR3 has 17 residues. V was pared by 7 bases and J by 5 bases, with 15 bases of the junction left unmatched. Per the germline V gene, CDR1 is SNHLY and CDR2 is FYNNEI. The CDR3 reads CASIQSSGGIPDNEQFF. CDR3 nucleotides: TGTGCCAGCATCCAATCCAGCGGGGGGATTCCCGACAATGAGCAGTTCTTC.

This chain joins TRBV30 and TRBJ1-2; D perhaps matches TRBD1 (6 bases). V was trimmed by 4 bases and J by 8 bases, leaving 20 bases between them. The germline V gene has CDR1 GTSNPN and CDR2 SVGIG (reference sequence). This CDR3 spans 14 amino acids. The CDR3 region is CAWIPGHSSLGYTF. Here the CDR3 DNA reads TGTGCCTGGATCCCGGGACACAGTTCATTAGGCTACACCTTC.

V gene TRBV19 combines with J gene TRBJ2-7; 9 bases agree with TRBD1. This CDR3 is built from 16 residues. J was trimmed by 3 bases and V by 5 bases; bases with no gene match: 11. Germline V lookup: CDR1 LNHDA, CDR2 SQIVND (reference sequence). This CDR3 reads CASSPKRGQGYYEQYF. Here the CDR3 DNA reads TGTGCCAGTAGTCCTAAAAGGGGACAGGGCTACTACGAGCAGTACTTC.

The chain is built from TRBV19 and TRBJ1-1; D gene ambiguous. The V gene's germline CDR1 is LNHDA and CDR2 SQIVND (reference sequence). The V end lost 3 bases, the J end lost 5 bases, and 10 bases lay between the germline ends. This CDR3 contains 13 residues. Here the CDR3 reads CASSIRSPTEAFF. The CDR3 bases are TGTGCCAGTAGTATCCGGAGCCCGACTGAAGCTTTCTTT. The entire variable domain, with the rest obtained from reference TRBV19 and TRBJ1-1, is as follows: DGGITQSPKYLFRKEGQNVTLSCEQNLNHDAMYWYRQDPGQGLRLIYYSQIVNDFQKGDIAEGYSVSREKKESFPLTVTSAQKNPTAFYLCASSIRSPTEAFFGQGTRLTVV.

The chain links TRBV15 to TRBJ2-1; 7 nucleotides match TRBD2. Germline V gene lookup returns CDR1 LNHNV and CDR2 YYDKDF (reference sequence). The junction had 8 bases not matched to a gene; V was cut back by 3 bases and J by 3 bases. The CDR3 runs to 16 residues. The CDR3, as DNA: TGTGCCACCAGCAGTCCGGGAGCGGGGAGCTACAATGAGCAGTTCTTC. Translated: CATSSPGAGSYNEQFF.

V usage is TRBV4-1 and J usage is TRBJ2-7; maybe TRBD2 (5 bases). Per the germline V gene, CDR1 is MGHRA and CDR2 is YSYEKL. Trimming cost V 3 bases and J 4 bases, with 16 bases left between them. The CDR3 has 15 residues. The CDR3 sequence: CASSQVMVEGYEQYF. The CDR3 DNA follows: TGCGCCAGCAGCCAGGTAATGGTCGAGGGATACGAGCAGTACTTC.

CDR3 sequence reads: CASEPGLAGGHRYYNEQFF. CDR3 nucleotide sequence: TGTGCCAGTGAACCCGGACTAGCGGGGGGACACCGATACTACAATGAGCAGTTCTTC. The rearrangement joins TRBV19 to TRBJ2-1; TRBD2 matches at 14 bases. Germline CDR1 is LNHDA and CDR2 is SQIVND (reference sequence). This CDR3 has 19 amino acids. Losses at the gene ends were 8 bases for V and 3 bases for J; bases not matched to a gene: 15.

This chain links TRBV7-8 with TRBJ2-7; D is perhaps TRBD1 (5 bases). CDR1 and CDR2 from the germline V gene are SGHVS and FQNEAQ. Trimming left V 3 bases short and J 6 bases short, with 12 bases between. The CDR3 sequence is 13 residues long. The CDR3 DNA sequence: TGTGCCAGCAGCTTGGGGCCTGGCGGCGAGCAGTACTTC. This codes for CASSLGPGGEQYF.

The V gene is TRBV20-1, the J gene TRBJ2-5, with 8 positions matching TRBD2. The CDR3 consists of 11 residues. V shed 3 bases, J shed 9 bases, and the junction held 3 bases outside the gene matches. Germline CDR1 and CDR2: DFQATT and SNEGSKA (reference sequence). CDR3 residues: CSASPGGAQYF. The CDR3, as DNA: TGCAGTGCTAGTCCGGGAGGGGCCCAGTACTTC.

The chain has TRBV13 and TRBJ2-5; weak D call: TRBD1 (6 bases). The better agreement between TRBJ2-7 and the DNA end casts doubt on the J call. Germline CDR1 reads PRHDT; CDR2 reads FYEKMQ (reference sequence). The CDR3 extends over 12 amino acids. The CDR3 loop reads CASSERTVEQYF. Here the CDR3 DNA reads TGTGCCAGCAGCGAAAGGACAGTCGAGCAGTACTTC.

This clone was detected only once. This chain joins TRBV6-5 and TRBJ1-1; no definite D call. This CDR3 has 13 amino acids. V lost 10 bases to trimming and J lost 1 base, with 13 bases between them. Looked up from germline, CDR1 is MNHEY and CDR2 is SVGAGI. The chain's CDR3 is CATTLPGNTEAFF. In DNA form, the CDR3 reads TGTGCCACTACACTCCCGGGGAACACTGAAGCTTTCTTT.

The chain uses TRBV7-9 and TRBJ2-3, with D perhaps matching TRBD1 (6 bases). This CDR3 region has 18 residues. Trimming stripped 4 bases from V and 3 bases from J, with 23 bases between. Germline-derived CDR1 and CDR2 are SEHNR and FQNEAQ (reference sequence). This CDR3 reads CASSSTGIPSLHTDTQYF. For the CDR3, the DNA is TGTGCCAGCAGCTCCACAGGGATTCCGTCCCTCCATACAGATACGCAGTATTTT. Drawing the rest from reference TRBV7-9 and TRBJ2-3, the complete variable domain is DTGVSQNPRHKITKRGQNVTFRCDPISEHNRLYWYRQTLGQGPEFLTYFQNEAQLEKSRLLSDRFSAERPKGSFSTLEIQRTEQGDSAMYLCASSSTGIPSLHTDTQYFGPGTRLTVL.

The chain uses TRBV5-6 and TRBJ2-3; 10 bases agree with TRBD1. Germline values: CDR1 SGHDT, CDR2 YYEEEE. This CDR3 region has 16 residues. With 0 bases clipped from V and 2 bases from J, the junction kept 3 bases outside the gene matches. The CDR3 spells CASSLGDRGFTDTQYF. The CDR3 DNA reads TGTGCCAGCAGCTTGGGGGACAGGGGCTTCACAGATACGCAGTATTTT. The full variable domain, with the rest looked up from reference TRBV5-6 and TRBJ2-3, is DAGVTQSPTHLIKTRGQQVTLRCSPKSGHDTVSWYQQALGQGPQFIFQYYEEEERQRGNFPDRFSGHQFPNYSSELNVNALLLGDSALYLCASSLGDRGFTDTQYFGPGTRLTVL.

This clone was detected only a few times. The rearrangement links TRBV19 to TRBJ1-1, with TRBD1 identical over 10 bases. Germline CDR1 and CDR2: LNHDA and SQIVND (reference sequence). This CDR3 is 15 amino acids long. Trimming at V came to 5 bases and at J to 4 bases, leaving 7 bases not matched to a gene. This CDR3 is CASSEGTGESTEAFF. For the CDR3, the DNA is TGTGCCAGTAGTGAAGGGACAGGGGAGAGCACTGAAGCTTTCTTT.